This TCR beta chain was recovered during a study of regulatory T cells in long-lasting Graves disease. The time point was: newly diagnosed GD, antithyroid drugs for less than 3 months. Construction of the TCR library relied on RNA isolated from PBMCs. American Thyroid Association guidelines served as the basis for diagnosing Graves' disease. To make TCR beta libraries, researchers used iRepertoire HTBI primers and Arm-PCR of CDR3 regions. TCRdb analysed the multiplex PCR reads with MiXCR anew, one entry per CDR3 protein. The repertoire holds around 450,000 distinct CDR3 sequences, with 15% as singletons. The germline V gene has CDR1 MDHEN and CDR2 SYDVKM. This CDR3 is 15 amino acids long. After removal of 5 bases from V and 3 bases from J, the junction contained 4 bases not matched to a gene. This clonotype was found many times. Its antigen is unidentified. Study-level points and caveats: Persistent disease favored TRBV28, TRBJ1-2 and TRBJ2-5.

This sample was shared with a second study, whose subject was T cells in Graves' hyperthyroidism and ophthalmopathy.

The origin of this receptor is a woman under 40 with Graves disease. The starting material was peripheral blood mononuclear cells (PBMCs), obtained at new diagnosis, from a patient treated with antithyroid drugs. The chain uses TRBV28 and TRBJ2-7; 13 nucleotides match TRBD2. The CDR3 sequence is CASSAGLAGDYEQYF. The CDR3 DNA follows: TGTGCCAGCAGTGCTGGACTAGCGGGAGACTACGAGCAGTACTTC.